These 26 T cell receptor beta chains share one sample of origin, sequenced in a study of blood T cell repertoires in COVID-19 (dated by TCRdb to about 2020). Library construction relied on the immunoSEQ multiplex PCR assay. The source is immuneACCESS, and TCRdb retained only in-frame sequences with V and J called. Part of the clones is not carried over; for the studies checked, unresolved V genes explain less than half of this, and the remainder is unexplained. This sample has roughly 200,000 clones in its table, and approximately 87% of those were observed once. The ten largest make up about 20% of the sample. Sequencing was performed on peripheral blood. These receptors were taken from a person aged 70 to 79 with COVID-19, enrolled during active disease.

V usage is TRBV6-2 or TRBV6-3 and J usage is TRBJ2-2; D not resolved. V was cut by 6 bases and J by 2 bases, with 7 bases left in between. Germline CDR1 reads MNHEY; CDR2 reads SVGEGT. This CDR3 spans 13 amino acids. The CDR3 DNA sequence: TGTGCCAGCAGCCCTACAAACACCGGGGAGCTGTTTTTT. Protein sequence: CASSPTNTGELFF.

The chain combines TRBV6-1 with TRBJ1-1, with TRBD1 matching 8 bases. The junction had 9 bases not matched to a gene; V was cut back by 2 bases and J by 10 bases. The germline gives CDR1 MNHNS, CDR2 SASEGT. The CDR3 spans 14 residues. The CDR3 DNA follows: TGTGCCAGCAGTGAAAGAGCAGGGGGCCTTGGAGCTTTCTTT. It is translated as CASSERAGGLGAFF.

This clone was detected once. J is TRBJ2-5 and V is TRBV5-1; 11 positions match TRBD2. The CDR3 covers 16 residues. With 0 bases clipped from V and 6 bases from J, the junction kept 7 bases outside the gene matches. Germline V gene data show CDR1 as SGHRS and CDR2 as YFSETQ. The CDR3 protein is CASSLELAGGRQTQYF. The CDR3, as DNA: TGCGCCAGCAGCTTGGAGTTAGCGGGGGGGAGGCAGACCCAGTACTTC.

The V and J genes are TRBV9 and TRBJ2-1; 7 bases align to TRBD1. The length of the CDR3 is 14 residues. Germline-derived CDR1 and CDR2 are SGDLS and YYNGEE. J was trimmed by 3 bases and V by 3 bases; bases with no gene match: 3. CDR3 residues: CASSARDSYNEQFF. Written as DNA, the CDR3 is TGTGCCAGCAGCGCCAGGGACAGCTACAATGAGCAGTTCTTC. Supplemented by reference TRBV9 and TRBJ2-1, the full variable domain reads DSGVTQTPKHLITATGQRVTLRCSPRSGDLSVYWYQQSLDQGLQFLIQYYNGEERAKGNILERFSAQQFPDLHSELNLSSLELGDSALYFCASSARDSYNEQFFGPGTRLTVL.

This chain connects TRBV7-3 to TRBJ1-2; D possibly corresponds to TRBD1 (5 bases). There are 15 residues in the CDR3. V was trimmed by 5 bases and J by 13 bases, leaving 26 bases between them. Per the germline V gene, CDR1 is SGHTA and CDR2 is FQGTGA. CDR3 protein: CASSPYGGTLDRSTF. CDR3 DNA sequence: TGTGCCAGCAGCCCGTACGGGGGGACCCTGGATCGCTCCACCTTC.

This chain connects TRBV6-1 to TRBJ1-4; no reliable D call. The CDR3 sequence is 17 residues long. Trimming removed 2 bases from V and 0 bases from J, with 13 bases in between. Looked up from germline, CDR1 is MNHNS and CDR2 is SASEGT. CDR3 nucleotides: TGTGCCAGCAGTGAATGGAGTCAACCAACAACTAATGAAAAACTGTTTTTT. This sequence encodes CASSEWSQPTTNEKLFF.

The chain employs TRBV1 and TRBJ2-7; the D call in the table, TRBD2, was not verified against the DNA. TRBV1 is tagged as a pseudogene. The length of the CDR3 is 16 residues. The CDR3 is CTSSQDKAGGSYEQYF. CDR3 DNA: TGCACCAGCAGCCAAGACAAAGCAGGCGGGTCCTACGAGCAGTACTTC.

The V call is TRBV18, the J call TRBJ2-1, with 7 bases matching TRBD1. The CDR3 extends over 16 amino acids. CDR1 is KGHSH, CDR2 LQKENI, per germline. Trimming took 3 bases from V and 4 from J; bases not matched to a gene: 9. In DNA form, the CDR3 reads TGTGCCAGCTCACCTCGACAGGGATCGGGGTACAATGAGCAGTTCTTC. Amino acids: CASSPRQGSGYNEQFF.

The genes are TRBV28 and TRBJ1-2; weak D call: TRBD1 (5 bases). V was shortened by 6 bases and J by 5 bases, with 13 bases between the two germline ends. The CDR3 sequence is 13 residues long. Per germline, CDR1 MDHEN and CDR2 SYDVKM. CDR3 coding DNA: TGTGCCAGCAGCCGACAGCTATTTTATGGCTACACCTTC. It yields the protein CASSRQLFYGYTF.

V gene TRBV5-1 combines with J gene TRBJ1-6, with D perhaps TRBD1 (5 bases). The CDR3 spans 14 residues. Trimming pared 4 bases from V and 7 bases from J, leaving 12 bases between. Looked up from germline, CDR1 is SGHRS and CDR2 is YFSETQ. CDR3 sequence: CASSQQARNSPLHF. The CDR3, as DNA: TGCGCCAGCAGCCAACAGGCTAGAAATTCACCCCTCCACTTT.

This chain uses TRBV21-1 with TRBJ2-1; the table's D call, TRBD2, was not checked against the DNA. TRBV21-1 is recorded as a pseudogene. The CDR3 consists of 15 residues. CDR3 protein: CASSNGERGRDEQFF. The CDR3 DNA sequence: TGTGCCAGCAGCAATGGGGAGCGGGGGAGGGATGAGCAGTTCTTC.

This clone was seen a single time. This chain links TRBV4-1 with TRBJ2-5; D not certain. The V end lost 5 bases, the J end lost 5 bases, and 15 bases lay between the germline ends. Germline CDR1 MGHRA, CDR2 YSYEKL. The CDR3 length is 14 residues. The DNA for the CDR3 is TGCGCCAGCAGCGAAGGGCGTTCGCGGGAGACCCAGTACTTC. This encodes CASSEGRSRETQYF.

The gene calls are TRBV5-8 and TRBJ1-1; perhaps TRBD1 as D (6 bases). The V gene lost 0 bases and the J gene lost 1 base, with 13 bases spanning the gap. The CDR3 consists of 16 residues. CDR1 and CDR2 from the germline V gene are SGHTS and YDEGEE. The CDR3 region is CASSLAPTGQNTEAFF. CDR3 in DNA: TGTGCCAGCAGCTTGGCCCCGACAGGCCAGAACACTGAAGCTTTCTTT.

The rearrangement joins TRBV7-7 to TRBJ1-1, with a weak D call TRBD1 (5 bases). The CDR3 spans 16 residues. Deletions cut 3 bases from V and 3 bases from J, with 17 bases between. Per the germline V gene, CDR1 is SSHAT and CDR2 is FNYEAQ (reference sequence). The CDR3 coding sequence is TGTGCCAGCAGCTTTAATCGAATAACGGGGGACACTGAAGCTTTCTTT. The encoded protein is CASSFNRITGDTEAFF.

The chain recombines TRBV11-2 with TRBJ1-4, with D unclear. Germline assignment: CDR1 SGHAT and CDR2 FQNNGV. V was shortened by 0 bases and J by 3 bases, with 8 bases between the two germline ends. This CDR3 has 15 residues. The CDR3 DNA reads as TGTGCCAGCAGCTTAGATCTCAGGTCTAATGAAAAACTGTTTTTT. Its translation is CASSLDLRSNEKLFF.

This CDR3 reads CASSKLYRKATNEKLFF. The DNA for the CDR3 is TGTGCCAGCAGCAAACTGTACAGGAAGGCAACTAATGAAAAACTGTTTTTT. The V gene is TRBV21-1, the J gene TRBJ1-4; TRBD1 is the table's D call, not checked against the DNA. TRBV21-1 is termed a pseudogene. The CDR3 is 17 amino acids.

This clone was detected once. CDR3 sequence (DNA): TGCGCCAGCAGCCAAGATGGGCAGCGGGGAGCTTTCTTT. Its translation: CASSQDGQRGAFF. V and J are TRBV4-3 and TRBJ1-1; D uncertain. There are 13 residues in the CDR3. V was cut by 0 bases and J by 10 bases, with 12 bases left in between. Germline loops: CDR1 LGHNA, CDR2 YSLEER.

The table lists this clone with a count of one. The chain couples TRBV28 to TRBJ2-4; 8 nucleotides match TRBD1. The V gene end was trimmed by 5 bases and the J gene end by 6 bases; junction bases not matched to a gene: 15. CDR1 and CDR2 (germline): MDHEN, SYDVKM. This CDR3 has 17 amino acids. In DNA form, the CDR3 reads TGTGCCAGCAGTCGAATCCTCACAATCGGACAGGGAAACATTCAGTACTTC. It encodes CASSRILTIGQGNIQYF.

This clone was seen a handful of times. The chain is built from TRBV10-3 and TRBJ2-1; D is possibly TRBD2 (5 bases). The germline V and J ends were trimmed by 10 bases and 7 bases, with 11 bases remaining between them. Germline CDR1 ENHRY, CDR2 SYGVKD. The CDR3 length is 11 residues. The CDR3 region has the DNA TGTGCCACGGCGGGTTCTAATGAGCAGTTCTTC. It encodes CATAGSNEQFF.

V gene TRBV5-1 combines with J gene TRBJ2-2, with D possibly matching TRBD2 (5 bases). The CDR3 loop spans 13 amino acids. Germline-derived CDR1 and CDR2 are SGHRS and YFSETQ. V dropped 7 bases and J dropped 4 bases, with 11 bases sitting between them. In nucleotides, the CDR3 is TGCGCCAGCGGCACTAGTACCACCGGGGAGCTGTTTTTT. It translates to CASGTSTTGELFF. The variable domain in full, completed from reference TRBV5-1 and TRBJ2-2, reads KAGVTQTPRYLIKTRGQQVTLSCSPISGHRSVSWYQQTPGQGLQFLFEYFSETQRNKGNFPGRFSGRQFSNSRSEMNVSTLELGDSALYLCASGTSTTGELFFGEGSRLTVL.

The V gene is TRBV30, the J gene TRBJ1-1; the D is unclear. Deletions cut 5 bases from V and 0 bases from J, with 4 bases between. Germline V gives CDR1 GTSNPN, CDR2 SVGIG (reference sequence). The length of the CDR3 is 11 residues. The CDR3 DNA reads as TGTGCCTGGTATTTGAACACTGAAGCTTTCTTT. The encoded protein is CAWYLNTEAFF.

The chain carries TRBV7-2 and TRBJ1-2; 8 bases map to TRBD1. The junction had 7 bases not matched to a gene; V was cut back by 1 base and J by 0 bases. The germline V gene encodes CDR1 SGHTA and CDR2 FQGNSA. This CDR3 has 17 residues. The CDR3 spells CASSLVSQGASNYGYTF. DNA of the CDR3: TGTGCCAGCAGCTTAGTTAGCCAGGGGGCGTCTAACTATGGCTACACCTTC.

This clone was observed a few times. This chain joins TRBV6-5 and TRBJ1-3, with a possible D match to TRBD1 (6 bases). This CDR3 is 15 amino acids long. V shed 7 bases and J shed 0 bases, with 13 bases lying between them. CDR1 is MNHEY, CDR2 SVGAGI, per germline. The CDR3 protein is CASKNRAASGNTIYF. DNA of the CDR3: TGTGCCAGCAAAAACAGGGCCGCCTCTGGAAACACCATATATTTT.

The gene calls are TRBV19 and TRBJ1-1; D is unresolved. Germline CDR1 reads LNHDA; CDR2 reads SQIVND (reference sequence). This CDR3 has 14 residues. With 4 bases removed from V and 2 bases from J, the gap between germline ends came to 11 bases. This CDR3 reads CASSRPQDNTEAFF. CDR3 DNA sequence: TGTGCCAGTAGTAGACCTCAGGATAACACTGAAGCTTTCTTT.

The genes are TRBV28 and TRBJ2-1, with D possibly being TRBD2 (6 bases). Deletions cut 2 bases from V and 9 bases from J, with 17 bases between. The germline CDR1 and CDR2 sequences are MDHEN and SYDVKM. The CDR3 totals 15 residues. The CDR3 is CASSLGQAGKFEQFF. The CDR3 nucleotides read TGTGCCAGCAGTTTAGGACAAGCGGGCAAGTTTGAGCAGTTCTTC.

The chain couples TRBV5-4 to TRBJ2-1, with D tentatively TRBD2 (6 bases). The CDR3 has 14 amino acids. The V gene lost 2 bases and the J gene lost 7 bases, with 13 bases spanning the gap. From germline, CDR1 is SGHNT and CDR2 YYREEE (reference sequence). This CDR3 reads CASSLELALNEQFF. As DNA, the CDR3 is TGTGCCAGCAGCTTAGAACTAGCCCTAAATGAGCAGTTCTTC.